This is a list of T cell receptor beta chains from one sample in a study of shared T cell receptors in the human thymus. TCRdb keeps only in-frame clones here, not all; method: immunoSEQ multiplex PCR. The repertoire includes hundreds of thousands of clones, around 87% of them detected once, and more than 0.009% sits in the top ten. These sequences were also reported in another study, on human thymus T cells.

The sample was thymocytes. These receptors came from a boy in the first two years of life with a congenital heart defect. CDR3s include the opening cysteine and the closing phenylalanine or tryptophan. The D gene is left open where the match is weak. Only part of the rows carry a size: once, few, many, or a class if the clone is expanded.

j_gene	abundance	len	v_gene	d_gene	CDR3nt	CDR3aa
TRBJ1-1	-	16	TRBV5-1	TRBD1	TGCGCCAGCAGGAGACAGGGGGCCTTAATGAACACTGAAGCTTTCTTT	CASRRQGALMNTEAFF
TRBJ2-7	-	15	TRBV4-1	-	TGCGCCAGCAGCCAAGTGGGCCCGGCGTATTACGAGCAGTACTTC	CASSQVGPAYYEQYF
TRBJ1-6	-	15	TRBV6-5	-	TGTGCCAGCACCAAGAGGACAGTAGGGGGATCACCCCTCCACTTT	CASTKRTVGGSPLHF
TRBJ1-1	-	16	TRBV29-1	-	TGCAGCGTTGCTTTGAGCAGGGACATTATGAACACTGAAGCTTTCTTT	CSVALSRDIMNTEAFF
TRBJ2-3	-	14	TRBV27	TRBD2	TGTGCCAGCAGTAAGGGACTAGCGGAGGGTACGCAGTATTTT	CASSKGLAEGTQYF
TRBJ2-7	-	12	TRBV30	-	TGTGCCTGGAGTGGACTCCCCTACGAGCAGTACTTC	CAWSGLPYEQYF
TRBJ2-1	-	15	TRBV6-5	-	TGTGCCAGCAGTCAGGTCCAGCCCGGATCCAATGAGCAGTTCTTC	CASSQVQPGSNEQFF
TRBJ1-2	-	15	TRBV10-3	TRBD1	TGTGCCATCAGTGAGAATAGGGACAGGGGGCATGGCTACACCTTC	CAISENRDRGHGYTF
TRBJ1-1	-	16	TRBV7-9	TRBD1	TGTGCCAGCAGCGCCCCGGGGGACAGGGTGTACACTGAAGCTTTCTTT	CASSAPGDRVYTEAFF
TRBJ1-3	-	18	TRBV11-2	-	TGTGCCAGCAGCCCCCCAGTGGAGGATTTGATAGGCGGAAACACCATATATTTT	CASSPPVEDLIGGNTIYF
TRBJ2-7	-	15	TRBV5-1	-	TGCGCCAGCAGCCGCGGGACTTACACCTCCTACGAGCAGTACTTC	CASSRGTYTSYEQYF
TRBJ2-3	-	14	TRBV28	-	TGTGCCAGCAGTTCCCACCCTTTAGCTTATACGCAGTATTTT	CASSSHPLAYTQYF
TRBJ2-7	-	15	TRBV28	TRBD1	TGTGCCAGCAGCCTAAAGACAGGGGAGGCCTACGAGCAGTACTTC	CASSLKTGEAYEQYF
TRBJ2-1	-	20	TRBV5-4	TRBD2	TGTGCCAGCAGCTTACTCCCAGGGACTAGCGGGACGAGCTCCTACAATGAGCAGTTCTTC	CASSLLPGTSGTSSYNEQFF
TRBJ2-2	-	18	TRBV4-3	TRBD1	TGCGCCAGCAGCCAAGAGGGAATAAGGACAGGGAACACCGGGGAGCTGTTTTTT	CASSQEGIRTGNTGELFF
TRBJ2-1	-	16	TRBV7-3	-	TGTGCCAGCAGCTTACGGGGGACCCAATACTACAATGAGCAGTTCTTC	CASSLRGTQYYNEQFF
TRBJ1-2	-	12	TRBV28	-	TGTGCCAGCTTTGGGGGCACCTATGGCTACACCTTC	CASFGGTYGYTF
TRBJ1-1	-	14	TRBV28	-	TGTGCCAGCAGTCTTTTCCAGGATCCCACTGAAGCTTTCTTT	CASSLFQDPTEAFF
TRBJ1-6	-	16	TRBV15	TRBD1	TGTGCCACCAGCAGAGTAGGGGACAGACTTAATTCACCCCTCCACTTT	CATSRVGDRLNSPLHF
TRBJ2-7	-	13	TRBV2	-	TGTGCCAGCAAGCTACTAGCCCCATACGAGCAGTACTTC	CASKLLAPYEQYF
TRBJ1-4	-	14	TRBV10-3	-	TGTGCCATCAGTGAGTCTGAGGAGGGTGAAAAACTGTTTTTT	CAISESEEGEKLFF
TRBJ1-5	-	19	TRBV19	TRBD1	TGTGCCAGTAGTATGGTTAGCGGACAGGGCCTGAAGGGCAATCAGCCCCAGCATTTT	CASSMVSGQGLKGNQPQHF
TRBJ2-1	-	10	TRBV20-1	-	TGCAGACCCACCCGGGATGAGCAGTTCTTC	CRPTRDEQFF
TRBJ2-7	few	14	TRBV27	TRBD1	TGTGCCAGCAGTCCGGGACAGGGAACCTACGAGCAGTACTTC	CASSPGQGTYEQYF
TRBJ2-6	once	18	TRBV5-8	-	TGTGCCAGCAGCTTCGTGCGGACAGCCTCCTCTGGGGCCAACGTCCTGACTTTC	CASSFVRTASSGANVLTF
TRBJ1-1	-	16	TRBV6-6	-	TGTGCCAGCAGGGTGGGGGCTGCGGATATGAACACTGAAGCTTTCTTT	CASRVGAADMNTEAFF
TRBJ2-1	-	17	TRBV27	TRBD2	TGTGCCAGCAGTCTCCGGGGACTAGCGGGAGGAGGCTATGAGCAGTTCTTC	CASSLRGLAGGGYEQFF
TRBJ2-7	-	15	TRBV7-2	TRBD1	TGTGCCAGCAGCCACACCGGGACAGGGCTTAACGAGCAGTACTTC	CASSHTGTGLNEQYF
TRBJ2-5	-	14	TRBV7-6	-	TGTGCCAGCAGCTTAGATTGGGCCCAAGAGACCCAGTACTTC	CASSLDWAQETQYF
TRBJ2-7	-	18	TRBV4-3	TRBD1	TGCGCCAGCAGCCAAGATGTGCAGTCGACAGGGGGCGCCTACGAGCAGTACTTC	CASSQDVQSTGGAYEQYF
TRBJ2-7	-	19	TRBV7-9	TRBD2	TGTGCCAGCAGCACCCAGGTCCCCGGGACTAGCGGGGGGGCCGACGAGCAGTACTTC	CASSTQVPGTSGGADEQYF
TRBJ2-1	-	13	TRBV28	TRBD2	TGTGCCAGCAGCGCGCGGGGGGAGGTGGAGCAGTTCTTC	CASSARGEVEQFF
TRBJ1-3	-	19	TRBV6-1	-	TGTGCCAGCAGTGAATGGGGCTCGACAGGCGCGATCTCTGGAAACACCATATATTTT	CASSEWGSTGAISGNTIYF
TRBJ2-3	-	15	TRBV19	-	TGTGCCAGTAGTATAGAAAAGCGGGGCACAGATACGCAGTATTTT	CASSIEKRGTDTQYF
TRBJ2-7	-	17	TRBV5-6	TRBD2	TGTGCCAGCAGCCTAATACGGACTAGGTCAGCCTCCTACGAGCAGTACTTC	CASSLIRTRSASYEQYF
TRBJ2-2	-	17	TRBV30	-	TGTGCCTGCTTTTTGCAGTCGTTAATCGCGAACACCGGGGAGCTGTTTTTT	CACFLQSLIANTGELFF
TRBJ2-7	-	14	TRBV11-2	TRBD2	TGTGCCAGCAGCCCAAGCGGGGGTATCGACGAGCAGTACTTC	CASSPSGGIDEQYF
TRBJ1-1	-	14	TRBV6-5	-	TGTGCCAGCAGTTACTCGATAGGGGATCCTGAAGCTTTCTTT	CASSYSIGDPEAFF
TRBJ1-5	-	14	TRBV6-5	-	TGTGCCAGCAGCCGGTCGGGGGGCAATCAGCCCCAGCATTTT	CASSRSGGNQPQHF
TRBJ1-1	-	15	TRBV27	-	TGTGCCAGCAGCTCTTTCCTGGGTAACAGGGTGAAAGCTTTCTTT	CASSSFLGNRVKAFF
TRBJ1-6	-	17	TRBV5-6	-	TGTGCCAGCAGCTTTTCCACTCGGAGCTCCTATAATTCCCCCCTCCACTTT	CASSFSTRSSYNSPLHF
TRBJ2-6	-	20	TRBV18	-	TGTGCCAGCTCACCAACCACAGAGGACAGCTTTAACTCTGGGGCCAACGTCCTGACTTTC	CASSPTTEDSFNSGANVLTF
TRBJ2-2	once	15	TRBV19	TRBD2	TGTGCCAGTAATGGGGGAGGGCCGGACACCGGGGAGCTGTTTTTT	CASNGGGPDTGELFF
TRBJ1-3	few	14	TRBV5-1	TRBD1	TGCGCCAGCGGACAGGGCTTTACTGGAAACACCATATATTTT	CASGQGFTGNTIYF
TRBJ2-3	-	15	TRBV13	-	TGTGCCAGCCGAGGCGGCGGGCGGAGCACAGATACGCAGTATTTT	CASRGGGRSTDTQYF
TRBJ2-2	-	16	TRBV6-5	TRBD1	TGTGCCAGCAGTTACTCCGGGACAGGGGGGTCCGGGGAGCTGTTTTTT	CASSYSGTGGSGELFF
TRBJ1-2	-	12	TRBV7-9	-	TGTGCCAGCATGGGGGGAAGCTATGGCTACACCTTC	CASMGGSYGYTF
TRBJ2-1	-	15	TRBV11-2	-	TGTGCCAGCAGCTTTAGTACTCATCAATCTAATGAGCAGTTCTTC	CASSFSTHQSNEQFF
TRBJ2-7	-	18	TRBV30	TRBD2	TGTGCCTGGACCGTCACAATTACAGGTTCTGGGAGGGCCTACGAGCAGTACTTC	CAWTVTITGSGRAYEQYF
TRBJ2-7	-	13	TRBV7-6	-	TGTGCCAGCAGCTTGGAGATCTCCGACGAGCAGTACTTC	CASSLEISDEQYF
TRBJ1-1	-	15	TRBV6-1	TRBD1	TGTGCCAGCAGCCGCCTGGACAGGGGCGTTGGTGAAGCTTTCTTT	CASSRLDRGVGEAFF
TRBJ2-5	-	14	TRBV5-1	TRBD1	TGCGCCAGCAGCTTAGCCGGGACAGAAGAGACCCAGTACTTC	CASSLAGTEETQYF
TRBJ2-1	-	19	TRBV11-2	TRBD1	TGTGCCAGCAGCTTAGAGCGACAGGGGTCCCGAGGCGGTTGGGATGAGCAGTTCTTC	CASSLERQGSRGGWDEQFF
TRBJ1-1	-	14	TRBV19	TRBD1	TGTGCCAGCGGGACAGGCGGCCTGGAAACTGAAGCTTTCTTT	CASGTGGLETEAFF
TRBJ1-1	few	13	TRBV2	-	TGTGCCAGCAGATTCTTTGGGGAGGGGGAAGCTTTCTTT	CASRFFGEGEAFF
TRBJ2-2	-	15	TRBV7-2	-	TGTGCCAGCAGCTTAGGCCGTGGAGACACCGGGGAGCTGTTTTTT	CASSLGRGDTGELFF
TRBJ1-4	-	13	TRBV15	-	TGTGCCACCAGCAGAGACAGGGGAGAAAAACTGTTTTTT	CATSRDRGEKLFF